This T cell receptor beta chain derives from a study of T cell repertoires in cytomegalovirus infection. Study-wide background: Public TCR beta signatures marked donors with CMV infection and the matching HLA.

Germline values: CDR1 SGDLS, CDR2 YYNGEE. Trimming stripped 3 bases from V and 2 bases from J, with 16 bases between. This CDR3 spans 16 amino acids. Via MiXCR, TCRdb re-called the reads, giving one row per CDR3 protein. The data show some 940,000 distinct CDR3 sequences, roughly 30% seen once. On this clonotype itself: The antigen remains unidentified.

The rearrangement joins TRBV9 to TRBJ2-3; TRBD2 is a possible D gene (5 bases). This clonotype originated in a human donor in good health (CMV status not recorded). Some clones in this sample may be carry-over from other donors' samples. Source: cultured CD8+ T cells from PBMCs, taken from culture after CMV antigen stimulation. The DNA of the CDR3 is TGTGCCAGCAGCGAAATAGCGAAGGGATTCACAGATACGCAGTATTTT. Protein product: CASSEIAKGFTDTQYF.